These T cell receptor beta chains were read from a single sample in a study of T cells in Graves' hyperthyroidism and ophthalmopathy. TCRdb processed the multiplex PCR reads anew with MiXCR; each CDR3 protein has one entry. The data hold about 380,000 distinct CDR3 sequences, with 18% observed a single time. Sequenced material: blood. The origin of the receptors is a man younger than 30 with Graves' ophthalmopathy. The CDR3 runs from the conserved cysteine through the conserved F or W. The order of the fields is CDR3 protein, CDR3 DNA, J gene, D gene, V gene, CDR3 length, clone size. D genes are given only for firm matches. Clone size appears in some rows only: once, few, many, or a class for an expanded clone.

cdr3_aa: CASSLSTGMSSYEQYF; cdr3_nt: TGTGCCAGCAGTTTATCGACGGGAATGAGCTCCTACGAGCAGTACTTC; j_call: TRBJ2-7; d_call: -; v_call: TRBV27; cdr3_length: 16; clone_size: many
cdr3_aa: CASSQKDRGDYEQYF; cdr3_nt: TGTGCCAGCAGCCAGAAAGACAGGGGAGACTACGAGCAGTACTTC; j_call: TRBJ2-7; d_call: TRBD1; v_call: TRBV12-3/TRBV12-4; cdr3_length: 15; clone_size: -
cdr3_aa: CASSQGQGSYGYTF; cdr3_nt: TGTGCCAGCAGCCAAGGACAGGGAAGCTATGGCTACACCTTC; j_call: TRBJ1-2; d_call: TRBD1; v_call: TRBV6-2/TRBV6-3; cdr3_length: 14; clone_size: many
cdr3_aa: CAIRGTLEGAMNTEAFF; cdr3_nt: TGTGCCATCAGGGGGACTTTAGAGGGGGCTATGAACACTGAAGCTTTCTTT; j_call: TRBJ1-1; d_call: TRBD1; v_call: TRBV10-3; cdr3_length: 17; clone_size: few
cdr3_aa: CASSQAYELSGSYEQFF; cdr3_nt: TGTGCCAGCAGCCAAGCATACGAACTATCCGGAAGCTATGAGCAGTTCTTC; j_call: TRBJ2-1; d_call: -; v_call: TRBV3-1; cdr3_length: 17; clone_size: many
cdr3_aa: CASSQETAFNGYTF; cdr3_nt: TGTGCCAGCAGCCAAGAAACGGCCTTTAATGGCTACACCTTC; j_call: TRBJ1-2; d_call: -; v_call: TRBV3-1; cdr3_length: 14; clone_size: few
cdr3_aa: CASSGQGNQPQHF; cdr3_nt: TGTGCCAGCAGTGGGCAGGGGAATCAGCCCCAGCATTTT; j_call: TRBJ1-5; d_call: -; v_call: TRBV2; cdr3_length: 13; clone_size: many
cdr3_aa: CSTQEGGGRASTDTQYF; cdr3_nt: TGCAGCACCCAGGAGGGGGGGGGTCGGGCTAGCACAGATACGCAGTATTTT; j_call: TRBJ2-3; d_call: -; v_call: TRBV29-1; cdr3_length: 17; clone_size: few
cdr3_aa: CASSDQGDQPQHF; cdr3_nt: TGTGCCAGCAGTGACCAGGGCGATCAGCCCCAGCATTTT; j_call: TRBJ1-5; d_call: -; v_call: TRBV6-1; cdr3_length: 13; clone_size: many
cdr3_aa: CAISDLGTGKNTGELFF; cdr3_nt: TGTGCCATCAGTGACCTTGGGACAGGCAAGAACACCGGGGAGCTGTTTTTT; j_call: TRBJ2-2; d_call: TRBD1; v_call: TRBV10-3; cdr3_length: 17; clone_size: many